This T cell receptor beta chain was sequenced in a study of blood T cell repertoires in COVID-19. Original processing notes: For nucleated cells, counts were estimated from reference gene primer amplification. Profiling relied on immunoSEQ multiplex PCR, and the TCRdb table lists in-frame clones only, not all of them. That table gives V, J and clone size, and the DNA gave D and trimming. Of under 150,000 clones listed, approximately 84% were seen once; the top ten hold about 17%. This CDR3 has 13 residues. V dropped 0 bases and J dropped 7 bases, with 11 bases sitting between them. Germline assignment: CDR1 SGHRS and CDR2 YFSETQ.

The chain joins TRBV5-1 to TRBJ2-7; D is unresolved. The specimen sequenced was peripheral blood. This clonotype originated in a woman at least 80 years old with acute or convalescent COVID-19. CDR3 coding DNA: TGCGCCAGCAGCTTGGGGTCGGGTTTTGAGCAGTACTTC. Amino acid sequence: CASSLGSGFEQYF.